This T cell receptor beta chain was recovered during a study of T cells in Graves' hyperthyroidism and ophthalmopathy. V gave up 0 bases and J gave up 0 bases, with 6 bases separating them. The germline CDR1 and CDR2 sequences are MNHNS and SASEGT. CDR3 length equals 15 residues. This clonotype was recorded many times. TCR beta CDR3 sequences were amplified from RNA transcripts. First-round RT-PCR targeting the TCR CDR3 was performed with the HTBI primer set. TCRdb processed the multiplex PCR reads anew with MiXCR; each CDR3 protein has one entry. This table holds some 270,000 distinct CDR3 sequences, approximately 25% found once.

This chain uses TRBV6-1 with TRBJ2-4; D not certain. This clonotype was sampled from a woman aged 40 to 50 with Graves' ophthalmopathy. Sequenced material: blood. CDR3 sequence: CASSEAGIAKNIQYF. Written as DNA, the CDR3 is TGTGCCAGCAGTGAAGCGGGAATAGCCAAAAACATTCAGTACTTC.